What follows are 13 T cell receptor beta chains derived from one specimen sequenced in a study of regulatory T cells in long-lasting Graves disease. Time point reported: newly diagnosed GD, antithyroid drugs for less than 3 months. Making the TCR library involved RNA that had been extracted from PBMCs. Library construction for TCR beta used iRepertoire HTBI primers and Arm-PCR of CDR3 regions. One entry per CDR3 protein, called by TCRdb with MiXCR from the multiplex PCR reads. The sample lists about 370,000 distinct CDR3 sequences, about a sixth occurring once. The sample consisted of peripheral blood mononuclear cells (PBMCs), taken at new diagnosis, from a patient treated with antithyroid drugs. These receptors were collected from a female donor with Graves disease.

The genes are TRBV20-1 and TRBJ2-7; TRBD1 aligns across 8 bases. Germline V gene sequence: CDR1 DFQATT, CDR2 SNEGSKA (reference sequence). The CDR3 spans 15 residues. V trimming: 0 bases; J trimming: 6 bases; junction bases outside the gene matches: 10. The chain's CDR3 is CSARDGGRGPVEQYF. The CDR3, as DNA: TGCAGTGCTAGAGATGGAGGCAGGGGGCCCGTCGAGCAGTACTTC.

As to this clonotype: This may be a read error, as it is one base from a much larger clone. The rearrangement uses TRBV7-9 and TRBJ2-3; the D is unclear. This CDR3 is 11 amino acids long. Germline V gene lookup returns CDR1 SEHNR and CDR2 FQNEAQ (reference sequence). Between the trimmed V and J ends, which lost 6 bases and 2 bases, there was a span of 3 bases. The CDR3 nucleotides are TGTGCCAGCAGAACCACAGATACGCAGTATTTT. Encoded protein: CASRTTDTQYF.

This clonotype was seen ten or more times. This chain connects TRBV28 to TRBJ1-4; 12 bases map to TRBD1. J lost 2 bases, V lost 7 bases, and 11 bases had no gene match. This CDR3 has 18 amino acids. Per germline, CDR1 MDHEN and CDR2 SYDVKM. Here the CDR3 DNA reads TGTGCCAGCACGAGGAACCGGGACAGGGGGCGGACTAATGAAAAACTGTTTTTT. Translation: CASTRNRDRGRTNEKLFF.

This clonotype has a count of ten or more. V gene TRBV2 combines with J gene TRBJ1-4; 7 bases agree with TRBD1. With V trimmed by 8 bases and J by 2 bases, 2 bases remained unmatched. The CDR3 contains 13 residues. The V gene's germline CDR1 is SNHLY and CDR2 FYNNEI. For the CDR3, the DNA is TGTGCCAGCGGACAGGAGACTAATGAAAAACTGTTTTTT. It encodes CASGQETNEKLFF.

This clonotype has ten or more counts. The chain has TRBV28 and TRBJ2-1; 7 bases align to TRBD1. V lost 6 bases, J lost 2 bases, and 4 bases stayed unmatched. The CDR3 covers 14 residues. The germline V gene has CDR1 MDHEN and CDR2 SYDVKM. The chain's CDR3 is CASSWGQPYNEQFF. The CDR3 nucleotides read TGTGCCAGCAGCTGGGGACAGCCCTACAATGAGCAGTTCTTC. The whole variable domain, remainder taken from reference TRBV28 and TRBJ2-1, is DVKVTQSSRYLVKRTGEKVFLECVQDMDHENMFWYRQDPGLGLRLIYFSYDVKMKEKGDIPEGYSVSREKKERFSLILESASTNQTSMYLCASSWGQPYNEQFFGPGTRLTVL.

The chain uses TRBV7-9 and TRBJ2-3; 8 bases line up with TRBD2. Germline CDR1 and CDR2: SEHNR and FQNEAQ (reference sequence). The CDR3 has 14 amino acids. V gave up 4 bases and J gave up 5 bases; unmatched junction bases: 5. CDR3 nucleotide sequence: TGTGCCAGCAGCTCAAGCGGGAGTGGAGATACGCAGTATTTT. The encoded protein is CASSSSGSGDTQYF.

This clonotype was recorded at least ten times. The chain uses TRBV27 and TRBJ2-3; 13 positions match TRBD2. Unmatched junction bases numbered 18, after V lost 2 bases and J lost 1 base. Germline V gene data show CDR1 as MNHEY and CDR2 as SMNVEV (reference sequence). The CDR3 contains 22 residues. This chain's CDR3 is CASSLMKLRTSGGPVGTDTQYF. The DNA of the CDR3 is TGTGCCAGCAGTTTAATGAAGTTACGGACTAGCGGGGGCCCGGTCGGCACAGATACGCAGTATTTT.

This clonotype was observed at least ten times. The chain is built from TRBV5-1 and TRBJ2-1, with 7 positions matching TRBD1. Looked up from germline, CDR1 is SGHRS and CDR2 is YFSETQ. The V segment lost 1 base and the J segment 2 bases; nucleotides outside the gene matches: 15. CDR3 length: 19 residues. The CDR3 DNA follows: TGCGCCAGCAGCTTGAGTCTCTTTTTGACAGGGTTCACCTACAATGAGCAGTTCTTC. It yields the protein CASSLSLFLTGFTYNEQFF.

This clonotype was seen ten or more times. V and J are TRBV12-3 or TRBV12-4 and TRBJ2-7; D not resolved. This CDR3 is built from 12 residues. V was shortened by 3 bases and J by 5 bases, with 8 bases between the two germline ends. The CDR3 nucleotides read TGTGCCAGCAGTTTCGTGCAAAACGAGCAGTACTTC. Translated: CASSFVQNEQYF.

This clonotype has a count of ten or more. CDR3 residues: CASSSLEQGGMYEQFF. The CDR3 DNA is TGTGCCAGCAGCTCTTTAGAACAGGGTGGAATGTATGAGCAGTTCTTC. The rearrangement links TRBV11-2 to TRBJ2-1; possible D gene TRBD1, 6 bases. Per the germline V gene, CDR1 is SGHAT and CDR2 is FQNNGV. The V end lost 4 bases, the J end lost 8 bases, and 21 bases lay between the germline ends. The length of the CDR3 is 16 residues.

The gene calls are TRBV4-1 and TRBJ1-2; D might be TRBD1 (5 bases). V lost 1 base and J lost 7, with 16 bases in between. The CDR3 extends over 15 amino acids. Germline CDR1 and CDR2: MGHRA and YSYEKL. The chain's CDR3 is CASSQVLSGTGGYTF. CDR3 sequence (DNA): TGCGCCAGCAGCCAAGTCCTTTCAGGGACGGGTGGCTACACCTTC.

The chain uses TRBV7-2 and TRBJ1-2, with 9 nucleotides matching TRBD1. CDR3 size: 13 residues. V shed 5 bases, J shed 6 bases, and the junction held 4 bases outside the gene matches. CDR1 SGHTA and CDR2 FQGNSA come from the germline V gene. The CDR3 loop is CASSPQGAHGYTF. Written as DNA, the CDR3 is TGTGCCAGCAGCCCACAGGGGGCCCATGGCTACACCTTC.

This clonotype was observed a handful of times. The chain recombines TRBV7-2 with TRBJ1-5; 7 positions match TRBD1. The germline V gene encodes CDR1 SGHTA and CDR2 FQGNSA. V dropped 5 bases and J dropped 4; count of bases not matched to a gene: 8. The CDR3 runs 15 residues. The CDR3 sequence is CASSPLTGRNQPQHF. The CDR3 DNA is TGTGCCAGCAGCCCCCTGACAGGGAGAAATCAGCCCCAGCATTTT.